This T cell receptor beta chain is drawn from a study of cytomegalovirus exposure and HLA in healthy donors. Study-wide context: Clustering assigned 70% to 85% of the 350 to 450 genotyped donors to the Caucasian-associated ancestry cluster.

It was with 60 Vbeta and 13 Jbeta primers that the PCR ran. Methods used by the authors: Approximately 9.9 million shared chains were among the 65 million to 85 million unique TCR beta chains that a later analysis counted. Clones were read by immunoSEQ multiplex PCR, and TCRdb kept only the in-frame ones, dropping some. The V and J calls and clone size were taken over from that table, and D and trimming were inferred from the DNA. Its listing shows tens of thousands of clones. Notes on this clone: No antigen is known for it.

The germline V gene has CDR1 SEHNR and CDR2 FQNEAQ (reference sequence). The V and J ends lost 6 bases and 2 bases respectively, with 14 bases between them. The CDR3 is made up of 16 amino acids. General study points: Reported findings show TCR beta sequences accurately forecast HLA-A and HLA-B alleles in most subjects.

The clonotype originates from a male donor in good health and CMV-seronegative. The V call is TRBV7-9, the J call TRBJ2-6, with a tentative D call TRBD2 (7 bases). Sequencing input: PBMCs. CDR3 nucleotides: TGTGCCAGCAGTTTCGAGGGGGGGACTGGGGCCAACGTCCTGACTTTC. Protein product: CASSFEGGTGANVLTF.